Shown below are 18 T cell receptor beta chains from a single sample sequenced in a study of cytomegalovirus exposure and HLA in healthy donors. The PCR employed 60 Vbeta primers together with 13 Jbeta primers. Only in-frame clones appear in the TCRdb table, and some are missing; sequencing was by immunoSEQ multiplex PCR. The profile shows 120,000 or so clones, about 86% of them singletons. The sample consisted of PBMCs. Receptors originate from a woman aged 40 to 50 in good health and CMV-seronegative.

The chain has TRBV5-1 and TRBJ1-3, with D unclear. The germline gives CDR1 SGHRS, CDR2 YFSETQ. V dropped 0 bases and J dropped 4 bases, with 8 bases sitting between them. CDR3 size: 14 residues. CDR3 bases: TGCGCCAGCAGCTTGGCTGGGCTCGGAAACACCATATATTTT. Translating gives CASSLAGLGNTIYF.

The chain combines TRBV7-3 with TRBJ2-7; 7 positions agree with TRBD2. The germline gives CDR1 SGHTA, CDR2 FQGTGA. Unmatched junction bases numbered 3, after V lost 4 bases and J lost 9 bases. CDR3 length equals 11 residues. The chain's CDR3 is CASSSGGGQYF. The CDR3, as DNA: TGTGCCAGCAGCTCGGGGGGTGGGCAGTACTTC.

The chain couples TRBV27 to TRBJ2-7; perhaps TRBD2 as D (5 bases). Looked up from germline, CDR1 is MNHEY and CDR2 is SMNVEV (reference sequence). This CDR3 is built from 14 residues. V gave up 8 bases and J gave up 1 base, with 15 bases separating them. This CDR3 is CASRTLGGSYEQYF. CDR3 nucleotide sequence: TGTGCCAGCCGCACCCTTGGAGGTTCCTACGAGCAGTACTTC.

This sequence joins TRBV4-1 and TRBJ1-2; perhaps TRBD1 as D (6 bases). Trimming removed 0 bases at V and 2 bases at J, with 13 bases between. The CDR3 length is 16 residues. The germline gives CDR1 MGHRA, CDR2 YSYEKL. CDR3 DNA: TGCGCCAGCAGCCAAGATCTTGCAGGGGTGAACTATGGCTACACCTTC. This translates into CASSQDLAGVNYGYTF.

The chain links TRBV28 to TRBJ1-3; D call uncertain. Germline V CDR1 and CDR2: MDHEN, SYDVKM. The V end was cut by 8 bases, the J end by 4 bases, with 3 bases between. The CDR3 is 10 amino acids. CDR3 sequence (DNA): TGTGCCAGCTTAGGAAACACCATATATTTT. The encoded protein is CASLGNTIYF.

V usage is TRBV11-2 and J usage is TRBJ2-7, with D perhaps matching TRBD1 (6 bases). The CDR3 spans 13 residues. Germline V gives CDR1 SGHAT, CDR2 FQNNGV. Trimming took off 5 bases at V and 3 bases at J, with 11 bases between the two ends. For the CDR3, the DNA is TGTGCCAGCAGCACAGGGACCATCTACGAGCAGTACTTC. It codes for CASSTGTIYEQYF.

The chain couples TRBV5-1 to TRBJ2-5; a possible D gene is TRBD2 (6 bases). CDR1 and CDR2 (germline): SGHRS, YFSETQ. V was pared by 4 bases and J by 4 bases, with 17 bases between. CDR3 length: 15 residues. The CDR3 coding sequence is TGCGCCAGCAGCCCCGGTTGGGCGGGGAGAGAGACCCAGTACTTC. Protein product: CASSPGWAGRETQYF. The full variable domain, in which reference TRBV5-1 and TRBJ2-5 provide the parts outside the CDR3, is KAGVTQTPRYLIKTRGQQVTLSCSPISGHRSVSWYQQTPGQGLQFLFEYFSETQRNKGNFPGRFSGRQFSNSRSEMNVSTLELGDSALYLCASSPGWAGRETQYFGPGTRLLVL.

This clone was seen more than once but under ten times. The chain links TRBV18 to TRBJ1-1, with 9 bases aligning to TRBD1. The CDR3 is 16 residues long. V lost 3 bases to trimming and J lost 4 bases; unmatched junction nucleotides: 9. Per germline, CDR1 KGHSH and CDR2 LQKENI. CDR3 in DNA: TGTGCCAGCTCACCGGGGACAGGGACGCTGGGCACTGAAGCTTTCTTT. Its translation: CASSPGTGTLGTEAFF.

This clone came up once. The gene calls are TRBV7-9 and TRBJ1-2; 7 nucleotides agree with TRBD1. J gave up 7 bases and V 5 bases, and 7 bases lay outside the gene matches. CDR3 size: 13 residues. CDR1 and CDR2 from the germline V gene are SEHNR and FQNEAQ (reference sequence). In DNA form, the CDR3 reads TGTGCCAGCAGCCCGCGACAGGGCGTTGGCTACACCTTC. It translates to CASSPRQGVGYTF.

This clone has only one observation. The rearrangement links TRBV7-8 to TRBJ2-5; D perhaps matches TRBD2 (6 bases). CDR1 is SGHVS, CDR2 FQNEAQ, per germline. There are 12 residues in the CDR3. V lost 5 bases, J lost 9 bases, and 13 bases lay in between. The CDR3 protein is CASSLLGGAQYF. The CDR3 DNA follows: TGTGCCAGCAGCCTACTAGGCGGGGCCCAGTACTTC.

J is TRBJ2-3 and V is TRBV10-1, with 8 bases identical to TRBD2. V lost 2 bases, J lost 4 bases, and 8 bases stayed unmatched. The germline gives CDR1 WNHNN, CDR2 SYGVQD (reference sequence). The CDR3 length is 16 residues. The CDR3 protein is CASSERTGGLADTQYF. CDR3 coding DNA: TGCGCCAGCAGTGAGAGAACGGGGGGGTTGGCAGATACGCAGTATTTT.

This chain connects TRBV5-1 to TRBJ1-1; the D is unclear. Trimming removed 6 bases from V and 0 bases from J, with 9 bases in between. The CDR3 loop spans 13 amino acids. Germline V gene sequence: CDR1 SGHRS, CDR2 YFSETQ. CDR3 nucleotide sequence: TGCGCCAGCAAAACAGAGATGAACACTGAAGCTTTCTTT. It translates to CASKTEMNTEAFF.

This clone occurred many times. This chain links TRBV19 with TRBJ2-1; the match to TRBD1 covers 10 bases. V gave up 8 bases and J gave up 5 bases; unmatched junction bases: 6. The CDR3 contains 14 residues. The germline V gene encodes CDR1 LNHDA and CDR2 SQIVND (reference sequence). CDR3 DNA sequence: TGTGCCAGTCGCCGGGACAGGGGCCACAATGAGCAGTTCTTC. It translates to CASRRDRGHNEQFF.

The chain employs TRBV25-1 and TRBJ1-6; unclear D gene. The CDR3 is 15 residues long. The V end was cut by 4 bases, the J end by 5 bases, with 12 bases between. The V gene's germline CDR1 is MGHDK and CDR2 SYGVNS. Here the CDR3 reads CASSGSGGNNSPLHF. The CDR3 region has the DNA TGTGCCAGCAGTGGTTCCGGAGGGAATAATTCACCCCTCCACTTT.

V and J are TRBV6-6 and TRBJ1-6; no definite D call. The CDR3 is 15 amino acids. The germline V and J ends were trimmed by 0 bases and 4 bases, with 7 bases remaining between them. CDR1 is MNHNY, CDR2 SVGAGI, per germline (reference sequence). The CDR3 DNA follows: TGTGCCAGCAGTTACTCGGCGGGGTATAATTCACCCCTCCACTTT. Translating gives CASSYSAGYNSPLHF.

This chain connects TRBV5-5 to TRBJ2-2; D is possibly TRBD2 (6 bases). Trimming took off 2 bases at V and 4 bases at J, with 12 bases between the two ends. The CDR3 is 15 amino acids. The germline gives CDR1 SGHKS, CDR2 YYEKEE (reference sequence). The CDR3 here is CASSFGTAGTGELFF. DNA for the CDR3: TGTGCCAGCAGCTTCGGTACAGCGGGCACCGGGGAGCTGTTTTTT.

This sequence joins TRBV6-1 and TRBJ1-2; 9 bases map to TRBD1. Germline CDR1 reads MNHNS; CDR2 reads SASEGT. This CDR3 is built from 14 residues. Trimming cost V 5 bases and J 4 bases; bases outside gene matches: 5. CDR3 sequence: CASSRDRVGYGYTF. The CDR3 DNA reads TGTGCCAGCAGTAGGGACAGGGTTGGCTATGGCTACACCTTC.

The chain joins TRBV6-1 to TRBJ2-3; possibly TRBD2 for D (6 bases). The CDR3 runs 15 residues. Per germline, CDR1 MNHNS and CDR2 SASEGT. The germline V and J ends were trimmed by 2 bases and 12 bases, with 21 bases remaining between them. The CDR3 coding sequence is TGTGCCAGCAGTGAACGGGAGTTTCCCCCCCCCTTACAGTATTTT. Amino acids: CASSEREFPPPLQYF.